This T cell receptor (beta chain) originates from a study of cytomegalovirus exposure and HLA in healthy donors. Study context: An early release of data contained around 80 million unique TCRs, which came from HLA-typed donors. Study results and limitations: Later genetic work tied a missense DCLRE1C variant to beta-chain V and J trimming. It was likely that a cluster of highly shared sequence variants was a sequencing artifact. Cytomegalovirus status was reportedly diagnosed by the classifier with high sensitivity and specificity.

From germline, CDR1 is SEHNR and CDR2 FQNEAQ (reference sequence). V lost 2 bases to trimming and J lost 2 bases; unmatched junction nucleotides: 4. The CDR3 sequence is 16 residues long. PCR involved 60 Vbeta and 13 Jbeta primers. Sequenced by immunoSEQ multiplex PCR; TCRdb stores in-frame clones only, minus some. The table has around 130,000 clones, roughly 63% seen once. This clone has only a few counts. Antigen unknown. The V and J genes are TRBV7-9 and TRBJ2-1; 9 bases match TRBD2. The TCR sequence derives from a man under 40 in good health and CMV-seropositive. Material: PBMCs. CDR3 DNA: TGTGCCAGCAGCTTATGGATAGCGGGAGCCTACAATGAGCAGTTCTTC. Translating gives CASSLWIAGAYNEQFF.